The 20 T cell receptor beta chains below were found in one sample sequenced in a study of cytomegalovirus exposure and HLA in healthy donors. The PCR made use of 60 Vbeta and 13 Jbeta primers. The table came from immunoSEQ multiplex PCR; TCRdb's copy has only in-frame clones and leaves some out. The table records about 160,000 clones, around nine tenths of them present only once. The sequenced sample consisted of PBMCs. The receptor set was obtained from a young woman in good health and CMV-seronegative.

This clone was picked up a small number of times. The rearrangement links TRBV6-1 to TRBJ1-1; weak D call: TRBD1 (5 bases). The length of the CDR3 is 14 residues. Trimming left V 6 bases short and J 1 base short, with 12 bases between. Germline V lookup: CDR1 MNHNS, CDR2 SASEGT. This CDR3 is CASSFSDRNTEAFF. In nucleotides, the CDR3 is TGTGCCAGCAGCTTTTCAGACAGGAACACTGAAGCTTTCTTT.

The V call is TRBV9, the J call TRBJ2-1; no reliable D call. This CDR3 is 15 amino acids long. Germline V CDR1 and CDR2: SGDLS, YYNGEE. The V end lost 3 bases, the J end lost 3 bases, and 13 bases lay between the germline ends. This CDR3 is CASSAGFSGYNEQFF. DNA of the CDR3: TGTGCCAGCAGCGCTGGATTCTCGGGCTACAATGAGCAGTTCTTC.

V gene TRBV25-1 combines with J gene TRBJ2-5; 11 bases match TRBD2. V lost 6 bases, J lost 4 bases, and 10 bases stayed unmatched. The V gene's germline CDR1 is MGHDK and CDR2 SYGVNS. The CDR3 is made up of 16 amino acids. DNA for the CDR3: TGTGCCAGCAGGCCGGTACTAGCGGGAGTAGGAGAGACCCAGTACTTC. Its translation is CASRPVLAGVGETQYF.

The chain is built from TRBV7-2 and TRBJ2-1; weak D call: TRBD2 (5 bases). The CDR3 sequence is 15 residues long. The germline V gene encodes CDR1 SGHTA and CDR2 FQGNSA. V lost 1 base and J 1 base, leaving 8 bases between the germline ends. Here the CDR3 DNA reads TGTGCCAGCAGCTTAGGAGGCGGGTCCTACAATGAGCAGTTCTTC. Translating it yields CASSLGGGSYNEQFF.

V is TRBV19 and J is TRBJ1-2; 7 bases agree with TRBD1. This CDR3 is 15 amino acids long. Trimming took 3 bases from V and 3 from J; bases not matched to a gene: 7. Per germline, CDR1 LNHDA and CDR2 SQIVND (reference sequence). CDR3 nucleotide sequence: TGTGCCAGTAGTATCATAGGGGGCGGCGACTATGGCTACACCTTC. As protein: CASSIIGGGDYGYTF.

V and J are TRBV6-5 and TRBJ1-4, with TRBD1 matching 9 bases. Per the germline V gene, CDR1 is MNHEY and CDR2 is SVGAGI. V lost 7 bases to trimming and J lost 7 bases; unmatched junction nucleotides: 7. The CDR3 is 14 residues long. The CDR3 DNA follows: TGTGCCAGCACCGGCGGGACAGGGAGTGAAAAACTGTTTTTT. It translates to CASTGGTGSEKLFF.

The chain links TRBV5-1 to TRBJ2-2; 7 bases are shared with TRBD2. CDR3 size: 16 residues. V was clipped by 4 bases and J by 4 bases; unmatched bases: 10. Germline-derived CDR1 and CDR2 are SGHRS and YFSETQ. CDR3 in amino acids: CASSASGGGGTGELFF. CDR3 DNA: TGCGCCAGCAGCGCATCGGGGGGAGGTGGCACCGGGGAGCTGTTTTTT. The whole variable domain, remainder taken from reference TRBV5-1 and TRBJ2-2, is KAGVTQTPRYLIKTRGQQVTLSCSPISGHRSVSWYQQTPGQGLQFLFEYFSETQRNKGNFPGRFSGRQFSNSRSEMNVSTLELGDSALYLCASSASGGGGTGELFFGEGSRLTVL.

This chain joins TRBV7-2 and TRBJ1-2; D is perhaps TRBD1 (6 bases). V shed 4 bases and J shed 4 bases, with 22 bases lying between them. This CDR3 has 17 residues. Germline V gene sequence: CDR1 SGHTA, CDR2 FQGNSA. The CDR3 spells CASSSSNAQGWFYGYTF. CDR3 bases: TGTGCCAGCAGCTCCTCAAACGCCCAGGGGTGGTTCTATGGCTACACCTTC.

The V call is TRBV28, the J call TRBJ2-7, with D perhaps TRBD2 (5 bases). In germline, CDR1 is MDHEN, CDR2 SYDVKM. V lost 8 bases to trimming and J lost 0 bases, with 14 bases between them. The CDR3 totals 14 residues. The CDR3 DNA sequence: TGTGCCAGCTTTGGGCTAGCACCCTCCTACGAGCAGTACTTC. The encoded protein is CASFGLAPSYEQYF.

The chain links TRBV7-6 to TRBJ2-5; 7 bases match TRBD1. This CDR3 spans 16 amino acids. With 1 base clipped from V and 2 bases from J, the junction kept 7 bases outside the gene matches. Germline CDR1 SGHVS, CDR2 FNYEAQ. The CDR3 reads CASSLGLAGGQETQYF. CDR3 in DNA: TGTGCCAGCAGCTTAGGGCTGGCAGGGGGTCAAGAGACCCAGTACTTC.

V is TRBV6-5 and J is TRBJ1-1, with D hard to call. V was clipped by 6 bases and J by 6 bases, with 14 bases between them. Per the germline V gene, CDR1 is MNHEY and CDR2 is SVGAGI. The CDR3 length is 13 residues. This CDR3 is CASSRVRTAEAFF. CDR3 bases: TGTGCCAGCAGCCGGGTACGAACGGCTGAAGCTTTCTTT.

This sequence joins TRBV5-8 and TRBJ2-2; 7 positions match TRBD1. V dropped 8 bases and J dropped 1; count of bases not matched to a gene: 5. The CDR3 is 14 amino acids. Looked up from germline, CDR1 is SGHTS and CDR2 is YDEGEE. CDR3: CASPGQQNTGELFF. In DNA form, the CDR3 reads TGTGCCAGTCCGGGACAGCAGAACACCGGGGAGCTGTTTTTT.

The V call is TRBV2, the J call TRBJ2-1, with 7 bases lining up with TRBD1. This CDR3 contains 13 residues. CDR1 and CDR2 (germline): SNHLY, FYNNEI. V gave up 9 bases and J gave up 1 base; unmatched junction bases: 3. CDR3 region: CASTDRSYNEQFF. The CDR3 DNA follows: TGTGCCAGTACGGACAGGTCCTACAATGAGCAGTTCTTC. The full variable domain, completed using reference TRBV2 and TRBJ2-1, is EPEVTQTPSHQVTQMGQEVILRCVPISNHLYFYWYRQILGQKVEFLVSFYNNEISEKSEIFDDQFSVERPDGSNFTLKIRSTKLEDSAMYFCASTDRSYNEQFFGPGTRLTVL.

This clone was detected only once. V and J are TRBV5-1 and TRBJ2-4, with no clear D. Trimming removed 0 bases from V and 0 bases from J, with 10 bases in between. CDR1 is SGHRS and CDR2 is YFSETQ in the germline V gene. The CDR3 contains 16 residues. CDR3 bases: TGCGCCAGCAGCTTGGGACACTTCGTAGCCAAAAACATTCAGTACTTC. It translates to CASSLGHFVAKNIQYF. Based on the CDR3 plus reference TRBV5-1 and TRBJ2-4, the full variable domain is KAGVTQTPRYLIKTRGQQVTLSCSPISGHRSVSWYQQTPGQGLQFLFEYFSETQRNKGNFPGRFSGRQFSNSRSEMNVSTLELGDSALYLCASSLGHFVAKNIQYFGAGTRLSVL.

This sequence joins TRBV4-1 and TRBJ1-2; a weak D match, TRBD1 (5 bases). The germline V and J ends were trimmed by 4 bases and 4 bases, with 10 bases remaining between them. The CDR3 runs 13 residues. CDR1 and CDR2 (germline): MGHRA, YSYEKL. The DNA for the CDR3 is TGCGCCAGCAGCCCCGGGGGTTCCTATGGCTACACCTTC. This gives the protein CASSPGGSYGYTF.

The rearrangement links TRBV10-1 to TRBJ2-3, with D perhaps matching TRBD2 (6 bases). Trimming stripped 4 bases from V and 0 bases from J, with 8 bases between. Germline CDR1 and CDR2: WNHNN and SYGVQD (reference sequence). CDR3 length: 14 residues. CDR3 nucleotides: TGCGCCAGCAGTGGACGGGGGAGCACAGATACGCAGTATTTT. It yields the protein CASSGRGSTDTQYF.

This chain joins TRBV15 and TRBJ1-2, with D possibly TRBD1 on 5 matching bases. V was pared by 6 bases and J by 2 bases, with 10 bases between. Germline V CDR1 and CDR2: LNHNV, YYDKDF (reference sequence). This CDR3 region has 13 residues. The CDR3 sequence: CATRRGGNYGYTF. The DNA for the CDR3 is TGTGCCACCAGAAGGGGAGGGAACTATGGCTACACCTTC.

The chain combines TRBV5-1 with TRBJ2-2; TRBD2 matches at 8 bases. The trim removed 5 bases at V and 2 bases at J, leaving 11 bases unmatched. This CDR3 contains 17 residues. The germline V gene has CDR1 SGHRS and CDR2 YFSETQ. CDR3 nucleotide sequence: TGCGCCAGCAGGGTGGCGGGAGGCACCCTAAACACCGGGGAGCTGTTTTTT. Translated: CASRVAGGTLNTGELFF.

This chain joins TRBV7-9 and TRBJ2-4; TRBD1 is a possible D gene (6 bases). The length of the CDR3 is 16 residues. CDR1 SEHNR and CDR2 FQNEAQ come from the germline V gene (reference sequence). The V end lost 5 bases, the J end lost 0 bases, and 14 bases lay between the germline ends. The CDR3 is CASSPREGEAKNIQYF. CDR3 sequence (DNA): TGTGCCAGCAGCCCCCGTGAGGGGGAAGCCAAAAACATTCAGTACTTC.

CDR3 DNA: TGTGCCAGCAGCCCGGGACAGCCTGGTGGTTCACCCCTCCACTTT. Translated: CASSPGQPGGSPLHF. The chain combines TRBV7-9 with TRBJ1-6; 7 nucleotides agree with TRBD1. The CDR3 is made up of 15 amino acids. J gave up 9 bases and V 5 bases, and 10 bases lay outside the gene matches. Germline assignment: CDR1 SEHNR and CDR2 FQNEAQ (reference sequence).